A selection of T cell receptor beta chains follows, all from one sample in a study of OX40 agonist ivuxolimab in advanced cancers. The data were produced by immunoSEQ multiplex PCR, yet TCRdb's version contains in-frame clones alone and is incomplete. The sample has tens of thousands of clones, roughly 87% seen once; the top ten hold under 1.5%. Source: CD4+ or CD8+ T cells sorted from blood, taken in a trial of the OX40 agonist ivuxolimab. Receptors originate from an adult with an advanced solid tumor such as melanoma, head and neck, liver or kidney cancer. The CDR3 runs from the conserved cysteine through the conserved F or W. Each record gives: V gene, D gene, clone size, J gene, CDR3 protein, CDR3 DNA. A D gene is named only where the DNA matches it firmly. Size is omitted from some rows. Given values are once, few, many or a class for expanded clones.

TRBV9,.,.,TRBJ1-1,CASSLSIRETEAFF,TGTGCCAGCAGTCTTTCGATCAGGGAGACTGAAGCTTTCTTT
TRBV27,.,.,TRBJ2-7,CASSPRSPAGTYEQYF,TGTGCCAGCAGTCCCCGAAGCCCTGCCGGTACCTACGAGCAGTACTTC
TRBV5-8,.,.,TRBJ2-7,CASSFAEQYF,TGTGCCAGCAGCTTTGCCGAGCAGTACTTC
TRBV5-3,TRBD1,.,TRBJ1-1,CARSLYLPPQGAEDTEAFF,TGTGCCAGAAGCTTGTACCTACCCCCTCAGGGGGCGGAGGACACTGAAGCTTTCTTT
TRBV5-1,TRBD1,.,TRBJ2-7,CASSRDRDGEQYF,TGCGCCAGCAGCCGGGACAGGGACGGCGAGCAGTACTTC
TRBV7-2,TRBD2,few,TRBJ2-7,CASRASGGSYEQYF,TGTGCCAGCAGGGCTAGCGGGGGGTCCTACGAGCAGTACTTC
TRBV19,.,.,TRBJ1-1,CASSMKNTEAFF,TGTGCCAGTAGTATGAAGAACACTGAAGCTTTCTTT
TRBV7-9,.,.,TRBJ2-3,CASSLSRQTDTQYF,TGTGCCAGCAGCTTATCCCGGCAGACAGATACGCAGTATTTT
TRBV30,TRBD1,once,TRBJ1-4,CAWSVAVRGALRATNEKLFF,TGTGCCTGGAGTGTAGCGGTCAGGGGGGCACTAAGGGCAACTAATGAAAAACTGTTTTTT
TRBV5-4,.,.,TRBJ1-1,CASRTRENTEAFF,TGTGCCAGCAGAACCAGGGAGAACACTGAAGCTTTCTTT
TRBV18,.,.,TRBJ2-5,CASSLRALETQYF,TGTGCCAGCTCACTTCGGGCGCTGGAGACCCAGTACTTC
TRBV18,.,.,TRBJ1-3,CASSPGTFSGNTIYF,TGTGCCAGCTCACCAGGGACATTCTCTGGAAACACCATATATTTT
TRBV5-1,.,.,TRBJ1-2,CASSLAQGSYGYTF,TGCGCCAGCAGCTTGGCCCAGGGGTCCTATGGCTACACCTTC
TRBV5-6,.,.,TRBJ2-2,CAGSLVPSGELFF,TGTGCCGGCAGCTTGGTACCCTCCGGGGAGCTGTTTTTT
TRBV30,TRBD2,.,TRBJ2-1,CAWTSRTSGSDEQFF,TGTGCCTGGACCTCACGGACTAGCGGGAGCGATGAGCAGTTCTTC
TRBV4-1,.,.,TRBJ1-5,CASSQEGTGNQPQHF,TGCGCCAGCAGCCAGGAAGGTACAGGCAATCAGCCCCAGCATTTT
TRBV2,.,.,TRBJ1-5,CASSEAGASQPQHF,TGTGCCAGCAGTGAGGCAGGGGCGAGTCAGCCCCAGCATTTT
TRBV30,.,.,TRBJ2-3,CAWSLGAGFTDTQYF,TGTGCCTGGAGTTTGGGGGCAGGGTTCACAGATACGCAGTATTTT
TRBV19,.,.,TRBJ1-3,CASSNDRKNTIYF,TGTGCCAGTAGTAACGACAGGAAAAACACCATATATTTT
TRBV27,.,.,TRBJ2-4,CASSLSARGMKNIQYF,TGTGCCAGCAGTTTATCGGCCCGGGGAATGAAAAACATTCAGTACTTC
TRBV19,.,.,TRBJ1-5,CASSITGNGNQPQHF,TGTGCCAGTAGTATCACGGGAAATGGCAATCAGCCCCAGCATTTT
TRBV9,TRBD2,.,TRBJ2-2,CASSSGGLHTGELFF,TGTGCCAGCAGCTCCGGGGGACTACACACCGGGGAGCTGTTTTTT
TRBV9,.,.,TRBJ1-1,CASSVVPEDTEAFF,TGTGCCAGCAGCGTAGTGCCGGAGGACACTGAAGCTTTCTTT
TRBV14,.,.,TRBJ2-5,CASSQSPVVETQYF,TGTGCCAGCAGCCAATCACCCGTGGTAGAGACCCAGTACTTC
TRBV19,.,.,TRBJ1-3,CASSIDSSGNTIYF,TGTGCCAGTAGTATCGACAGCTCTGGAAACACCATATATTTT
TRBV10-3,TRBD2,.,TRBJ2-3,CAISESGGTADTQYF,TGTGCCATCAGTGAGTCGGGAGGGACGGCAGATACGCAGTATTTT
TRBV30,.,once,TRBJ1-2,CAWSKPGLNYGYTF,TGTGCCTGGAGCAAACCCGGGCTAAACTATGGCTACACCTTC
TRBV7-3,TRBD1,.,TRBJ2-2,CASSPGTGATGELFF,TGTGCCAGCAGCCCGGGGACAGGGGCCACCGGGGAGCTGTTTTTT
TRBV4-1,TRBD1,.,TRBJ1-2,CASSPGTGYNYGYTF,TGCGCCAGCAGCCCCGGGACAGGGTATAACTATGGCTACACCTTC
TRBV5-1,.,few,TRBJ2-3,CASSLAAEPVDTQYF,TGCGCCAGCAGCTTGGCCGCAGAACCCGTGGATACGCAGTATTTT
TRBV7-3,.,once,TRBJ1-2,CASSLNGHSYGYTF,TGTGCCAGCAGCTTAAATGGCCACAGCTATGGCTACACCTTC
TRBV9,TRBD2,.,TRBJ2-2,CASSNSGGNTGELFF,TGTGCCAGCAGCAATAGCGGGGGGAACACCGGGGAGCTGTTTTTT
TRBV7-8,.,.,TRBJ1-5,CASSFGIVSSNQPQHF,TGTGCCAGCAGCTTTGGTATCGTCAGCTCCAATCAGCCCCAGCATTTT
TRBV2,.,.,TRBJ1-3,CASSGDPGNTIYF,TGTGCCAGCAGTGGAGACCCTGGAAACACCATATATTTT
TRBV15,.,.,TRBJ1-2,CATSRDLDGNYGYTF,TGTGCCACCAGCAGAGATCTGGACGGAAACTATGGCTACACCTTC
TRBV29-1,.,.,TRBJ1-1,CSVVSGRGTEAFF,TGCAGCGTTGTTTCGGGTCGTGGCACTGAAGCTTTCTTT
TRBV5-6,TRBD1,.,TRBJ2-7,CASSLPVGQGYEQYF,TGTGCCAGCAGCTTGCCCGTGGGACAGGGCTACGAGCAGTACTTC
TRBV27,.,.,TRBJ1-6,CASTKDRAAGTLHF,TGTGCCAGCACTAAGGACAGAGCAGCGGGGACCCTCCACTTT
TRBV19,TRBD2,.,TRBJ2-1,CASSIELPGTSHYNEQFF,TGTGCCAGTAGTATAGAGTTACCAGGGACTAGCCATTACAATGAGCAGTTCTTC
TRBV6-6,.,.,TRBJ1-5,CASSYQQNSNQPQHF,TGTGCCAGCAGTTACCAACAGAATAGCAATCAGCCCCAGCATTTT
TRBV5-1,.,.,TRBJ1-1,CASSIGQRALNTEAFF,TGCGCCAGCAGCATAGGACAGCGTGCCCTGAACACTGAAGCTTTCTTT
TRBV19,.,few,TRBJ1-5,CASSTPRRNSNQPQHF,TGTGCCAGTAGTACGCCGCGACGGAATAGCAATCAGCCCCAGCATTTT
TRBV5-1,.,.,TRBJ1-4,CASSLEGMSNEKLFF,TGCGCCAGCAGCTTGGAGGGGATGTCTAATGAAAAACTGTTTTTT
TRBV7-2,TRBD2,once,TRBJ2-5,CASSLALAGGQETQYF,TGTGCCAGCAGCTTAGCACTAGCGGGGGGACAAGAGACCCAGTACTTC
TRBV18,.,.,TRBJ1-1,CASSRTTQANTEAFF,TGTGCCAGCTCACGAACGACACAGGCGAACACTGAAGCTTTCTTT
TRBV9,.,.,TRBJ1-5,CASSVLGDQPQHF,TGTGCCAGCAGCGTGCTGGGTGATCAGCCCCAGCATTTT
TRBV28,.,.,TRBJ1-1,CASSLWAEAFF,TGTGCCAGCAGTTTGTGGGCTGAAGCTTTCTTT